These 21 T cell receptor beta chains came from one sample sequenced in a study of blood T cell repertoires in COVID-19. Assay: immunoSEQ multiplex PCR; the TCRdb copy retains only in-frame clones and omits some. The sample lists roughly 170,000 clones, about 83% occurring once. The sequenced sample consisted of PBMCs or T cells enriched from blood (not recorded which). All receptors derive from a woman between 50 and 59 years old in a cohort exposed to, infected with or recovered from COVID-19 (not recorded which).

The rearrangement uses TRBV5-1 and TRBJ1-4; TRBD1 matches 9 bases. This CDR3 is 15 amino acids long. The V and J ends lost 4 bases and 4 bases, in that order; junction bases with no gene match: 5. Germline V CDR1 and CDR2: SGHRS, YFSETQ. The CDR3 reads CASSLGTGHNEKLFF. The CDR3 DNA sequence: TGCGCCAGCAGCCTAGGGACAGGGCATAATGAAAAACTGTTTTTT.

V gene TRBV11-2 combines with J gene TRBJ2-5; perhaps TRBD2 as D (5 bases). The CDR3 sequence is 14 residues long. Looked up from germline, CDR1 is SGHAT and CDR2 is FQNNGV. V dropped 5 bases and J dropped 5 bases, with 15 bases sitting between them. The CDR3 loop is CASSQGWRTETQYF. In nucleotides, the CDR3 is TGTGCCAGCAGCCAAGGTTGGAGGACGGAGACCCAGTACTTC.

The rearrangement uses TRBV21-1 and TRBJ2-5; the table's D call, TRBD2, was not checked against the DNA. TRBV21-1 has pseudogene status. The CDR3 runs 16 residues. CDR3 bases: TGTGCCAGCAGTGGAGGGGGGGATCGAGGCCGGGAGACCCAGTACTTC. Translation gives CASSGGGDRGRETQYF.

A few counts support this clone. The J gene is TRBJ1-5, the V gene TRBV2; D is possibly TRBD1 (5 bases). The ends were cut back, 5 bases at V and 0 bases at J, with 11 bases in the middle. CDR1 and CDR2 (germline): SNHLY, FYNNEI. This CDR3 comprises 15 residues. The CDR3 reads CASSIGHSSNQPQHF. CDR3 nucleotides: TGTGCCAGCAGTATCGGACACTCTAGCAATCAGCCCCAGCATTTT.

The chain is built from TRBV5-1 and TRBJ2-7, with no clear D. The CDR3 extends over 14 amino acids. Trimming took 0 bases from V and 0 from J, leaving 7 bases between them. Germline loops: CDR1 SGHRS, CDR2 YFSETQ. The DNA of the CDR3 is TGCGCCAGCAGCTTGGTGCCTAGCTCCTACGAGCAGTACTTC. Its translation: CASSLVPSSYEQYF.

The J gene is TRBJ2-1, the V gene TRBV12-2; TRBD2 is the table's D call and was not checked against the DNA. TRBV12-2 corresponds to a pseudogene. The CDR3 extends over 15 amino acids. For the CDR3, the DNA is TGTGCAAGTCCCCGTAGCGGGAGCGGTAACAATGAGCAGTTCTTC. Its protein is CASPRSGSGNNEQFF.

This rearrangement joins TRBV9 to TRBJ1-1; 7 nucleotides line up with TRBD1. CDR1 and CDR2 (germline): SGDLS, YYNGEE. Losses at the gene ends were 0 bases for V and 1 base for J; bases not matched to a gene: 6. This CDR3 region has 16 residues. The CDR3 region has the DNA TGTGCCAGCAGCGTAGTTTGGGACAGAGGGAACACTGAAGCTTTCTTT. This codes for CASSVVWDRGNTEAFF.

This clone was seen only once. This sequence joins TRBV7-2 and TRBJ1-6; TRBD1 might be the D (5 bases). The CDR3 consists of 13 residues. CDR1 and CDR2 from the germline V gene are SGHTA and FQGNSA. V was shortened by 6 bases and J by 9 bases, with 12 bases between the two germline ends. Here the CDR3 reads CASSLAGRSPLHF. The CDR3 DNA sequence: TGTGCCAGCAGTTTGGCAGGGCGTTCACCCCTCCACTTT. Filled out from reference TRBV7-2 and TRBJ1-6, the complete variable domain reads GAGVSQSPSNKVTEKGKDVELRCDPISGHTALYWYRQSLGQGLEFLIYFQGNSAPDKSGLPSDRFSAERTGGSVSTLTIQRTQQEDSAVYLCASSLAGRSPLHFGNGTRLTVT.

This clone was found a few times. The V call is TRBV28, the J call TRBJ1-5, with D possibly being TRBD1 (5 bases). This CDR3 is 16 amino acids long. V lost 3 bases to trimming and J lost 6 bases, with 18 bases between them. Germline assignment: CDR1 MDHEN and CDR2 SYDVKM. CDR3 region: CASSLGLGLGGQPQHF. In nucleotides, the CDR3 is TGTGCCAGCAGTTTGGGTTTGGGTCTCGGGGGTCAGCCCCAGCATTTT.

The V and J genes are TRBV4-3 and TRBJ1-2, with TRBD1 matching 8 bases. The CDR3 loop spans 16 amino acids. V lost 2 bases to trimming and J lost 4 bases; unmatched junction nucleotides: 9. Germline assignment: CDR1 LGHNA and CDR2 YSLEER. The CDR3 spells CASSQQGAGGPYGYTF. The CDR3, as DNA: TGCGCCAGCAGCCAACAGGGGGCGGGGGGGCCCTATGGCTACACCTTC.

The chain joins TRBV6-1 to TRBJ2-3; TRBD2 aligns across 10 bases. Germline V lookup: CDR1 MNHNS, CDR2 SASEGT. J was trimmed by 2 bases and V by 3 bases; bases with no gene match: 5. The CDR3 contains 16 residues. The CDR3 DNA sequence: TGTGCCAGCAGTGACCTACTAGCGGGGACCACAGATACGCAGTATTTT. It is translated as CASSDLLAGTTDTQYF.

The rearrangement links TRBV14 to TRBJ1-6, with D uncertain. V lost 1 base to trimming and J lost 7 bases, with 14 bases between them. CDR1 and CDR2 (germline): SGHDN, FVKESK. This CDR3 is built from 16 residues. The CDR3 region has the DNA TGTGCCAGCAGCCAAGCGACATTGTCTTTGAATTCACCCCTCCACTTT. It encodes CASSQATLSLNSPLHF.

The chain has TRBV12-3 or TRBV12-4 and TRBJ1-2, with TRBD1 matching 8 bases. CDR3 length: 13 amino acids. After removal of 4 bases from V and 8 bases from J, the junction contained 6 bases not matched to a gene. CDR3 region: CASSSGGADGYTF. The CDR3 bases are TGTGCCAGCAGTTCAGGGGGCGCGGACGGCTACACCTTC.

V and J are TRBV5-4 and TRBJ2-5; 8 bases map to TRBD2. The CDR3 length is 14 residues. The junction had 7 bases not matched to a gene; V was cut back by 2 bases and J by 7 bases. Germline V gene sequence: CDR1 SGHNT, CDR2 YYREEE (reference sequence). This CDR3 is CASSFDGGERTQYF. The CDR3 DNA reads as TGTGCCAGCAGCTTCGACGGGGGGGAGAGGACCCAGTACTTC.

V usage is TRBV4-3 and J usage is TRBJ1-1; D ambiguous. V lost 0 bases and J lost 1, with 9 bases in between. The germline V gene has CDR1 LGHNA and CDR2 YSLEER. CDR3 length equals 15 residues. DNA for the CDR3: TGCGCCAGCAGCCAAGATTTACCAGGGAACACTGAAGCTTTCTTT. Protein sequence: CASSQDLPGNTEAFF.

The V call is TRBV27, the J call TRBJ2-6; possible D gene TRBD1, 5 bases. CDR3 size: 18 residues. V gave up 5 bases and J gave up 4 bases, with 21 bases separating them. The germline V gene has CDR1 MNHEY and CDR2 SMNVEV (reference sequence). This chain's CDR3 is CASSKSQGRSTGANVLTF. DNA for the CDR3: TGTGCCAGCAGTAAGTCGCAGGGTAGGTCTACCGGGGCCAACGTCCTGACTTTC.

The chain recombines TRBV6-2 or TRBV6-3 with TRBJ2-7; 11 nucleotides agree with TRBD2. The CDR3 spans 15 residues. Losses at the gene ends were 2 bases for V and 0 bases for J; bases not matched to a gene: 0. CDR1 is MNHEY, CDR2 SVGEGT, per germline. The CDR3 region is CASSYGLAGSYEQYF. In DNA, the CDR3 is TGTGCCAGCAGTTACGGACTAGCGGGCTCCTACGAGCAGTACTTC.

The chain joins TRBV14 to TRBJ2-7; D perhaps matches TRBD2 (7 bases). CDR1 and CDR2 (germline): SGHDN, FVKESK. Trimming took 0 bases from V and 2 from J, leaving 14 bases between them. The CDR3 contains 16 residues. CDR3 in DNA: TGTGCCAGCAGCCAAGATCGGGGGGCAGTCCCCTACGAGCAGTACTTC. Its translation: CASSQDRGAVPYEQYF.

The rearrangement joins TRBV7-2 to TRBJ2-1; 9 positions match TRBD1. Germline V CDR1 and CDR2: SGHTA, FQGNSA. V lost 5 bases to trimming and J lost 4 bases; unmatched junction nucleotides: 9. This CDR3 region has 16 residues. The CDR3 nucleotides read TGTGCCAGCAGCGTCGACAGGGGGATTACATACAATGAGCAGTTCTTC. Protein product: CASSVDRGITYNEQFF.

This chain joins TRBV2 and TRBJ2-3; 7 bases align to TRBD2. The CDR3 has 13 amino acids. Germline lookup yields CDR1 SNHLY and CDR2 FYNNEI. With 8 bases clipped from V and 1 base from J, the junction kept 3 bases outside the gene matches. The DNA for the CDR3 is TGTGCCAGCCGAAGCGGGGGCACAGATACGCAGTATTTT. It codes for CASRSGGTDTQYF.

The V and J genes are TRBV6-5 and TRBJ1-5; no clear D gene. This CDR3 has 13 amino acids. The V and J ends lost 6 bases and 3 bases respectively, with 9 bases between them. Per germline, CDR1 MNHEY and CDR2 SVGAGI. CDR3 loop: CASRQTDNQPQHF. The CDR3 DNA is TGTGCCAGCAGGCAAACAGACAATCAGCCCCAGCATTTT.